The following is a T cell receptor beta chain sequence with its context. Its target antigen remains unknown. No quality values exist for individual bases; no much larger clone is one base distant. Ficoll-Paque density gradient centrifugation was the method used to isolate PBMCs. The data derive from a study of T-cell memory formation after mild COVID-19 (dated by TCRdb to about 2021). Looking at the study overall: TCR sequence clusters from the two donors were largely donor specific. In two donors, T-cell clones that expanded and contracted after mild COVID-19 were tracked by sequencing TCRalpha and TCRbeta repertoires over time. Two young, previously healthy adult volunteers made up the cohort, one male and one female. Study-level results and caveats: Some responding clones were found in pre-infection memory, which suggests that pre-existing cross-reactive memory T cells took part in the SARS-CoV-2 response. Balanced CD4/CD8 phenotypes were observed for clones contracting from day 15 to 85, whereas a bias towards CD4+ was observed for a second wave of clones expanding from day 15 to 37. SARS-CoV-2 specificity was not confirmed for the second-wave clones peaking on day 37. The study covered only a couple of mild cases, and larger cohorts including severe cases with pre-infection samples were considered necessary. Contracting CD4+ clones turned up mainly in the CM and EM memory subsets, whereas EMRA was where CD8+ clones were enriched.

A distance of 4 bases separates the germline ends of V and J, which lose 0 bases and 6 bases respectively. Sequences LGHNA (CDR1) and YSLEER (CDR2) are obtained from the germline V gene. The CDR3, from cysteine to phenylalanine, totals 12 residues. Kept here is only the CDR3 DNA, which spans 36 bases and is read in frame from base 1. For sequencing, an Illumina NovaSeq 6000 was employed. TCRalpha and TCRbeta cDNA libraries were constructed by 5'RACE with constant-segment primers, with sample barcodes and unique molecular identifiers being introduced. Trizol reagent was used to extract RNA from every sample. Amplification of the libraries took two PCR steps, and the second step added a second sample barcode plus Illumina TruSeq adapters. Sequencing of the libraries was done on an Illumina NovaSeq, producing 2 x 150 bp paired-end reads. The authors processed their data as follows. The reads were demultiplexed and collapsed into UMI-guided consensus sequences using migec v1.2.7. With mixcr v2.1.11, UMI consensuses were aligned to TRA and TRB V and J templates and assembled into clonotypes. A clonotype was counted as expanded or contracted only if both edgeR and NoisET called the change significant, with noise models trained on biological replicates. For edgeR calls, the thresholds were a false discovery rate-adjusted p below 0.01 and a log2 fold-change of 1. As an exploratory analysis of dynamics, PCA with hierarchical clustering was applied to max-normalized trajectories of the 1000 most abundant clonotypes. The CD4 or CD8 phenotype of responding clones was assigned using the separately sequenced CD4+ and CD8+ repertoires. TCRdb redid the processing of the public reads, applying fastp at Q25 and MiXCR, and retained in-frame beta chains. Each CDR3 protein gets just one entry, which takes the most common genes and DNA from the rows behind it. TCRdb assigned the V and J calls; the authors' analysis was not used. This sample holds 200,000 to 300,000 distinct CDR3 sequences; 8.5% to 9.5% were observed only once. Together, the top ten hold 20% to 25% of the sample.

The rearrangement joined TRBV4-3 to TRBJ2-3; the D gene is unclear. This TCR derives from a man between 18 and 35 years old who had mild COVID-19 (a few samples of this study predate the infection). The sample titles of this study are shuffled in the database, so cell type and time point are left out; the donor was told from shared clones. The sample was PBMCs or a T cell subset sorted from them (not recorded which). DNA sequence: TGCGCCAGCAGCCAAGAGCTGGATACGCAGTATTTT. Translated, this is CASSQELDTQYF.